This TCR beta chain was sequenced in a study of Ad26.COV2.S vaccination and SARS-CoV-2 variants (dated by TCRdb to the early 2020s). Background on the whole study: Donors in the vaccine arm were drawn from COV1001, a phase I-IIa trial of Ad26.COV2.S in healthy adults that was multicentre, randomized, double-blind and placebo-controlled. Ad26.COV2.S was given intramuscularly at 5x10^10 or 1x10^11 viral particles, as a single shot or as two shots 56 days apart. Sequencing of the TCRbeta repertoire served to evaluate the specificity and breadth of SARS-CoV-2-reactive T cell receptors following Ad26.COV2.S vaccination. The TCR-sequenced set comprised about 30 samples: about 19 Ad26.COV2.S vaccine recipients, 5 placebo recipients and 8 SARS-CoV-2 convalescent individuals. Trial participants were randomized into five groups of five: low-dose or high-dose Ad26.COV2.S given once or twice, or placebo on both occasions. Blinding of investigators to trial group allocation was maintained during experiments and outcome assessment. Study-wide findings and limitations: The study was not powered to compare responses between vaccine doses or regimens. Comparable non-spike TCR breadth was observed between vaccine and placebo recipients, consistent with only spike being contained in the vaccine. The authors noted that total T cell responses may have been underestimated by the TCR breadth and depth analyses. Higher spike-specific TCR breadth was observed in Ad26.COV2.S recipients than in placebo recipients (P = 0.0014). Substantial breadth of spike-specific CD8+ and CD4+ T cell responses was reported after vaccination.

This clone was counted only a few times. Its recognized antigen is unknown. The input lacks base qualities; no much larger clone sits a single base away. Counted from cysteine to phenylalanine, this CDR3 has 12 amino acids. CDR3 DNA is the only sequence kept; it has 36 bases, read in frame from the first base. From the germline V gene (reference sequence), CDR1 is LGHDT and CDR2 is YNNKEL. V is shortened by 2 bases, J by 3 bases, and the region joining them spans 5 bases. In the paper's terms, the treatment or condition label means: approximately 18 received Ad26.COV2.S at low or high dose, single or two shots; roughly 5 received placebo; per-sample allocation not given. Repertoires of vaccine and placebo recipients were sequenced from samples collected on day 63 after the first injection. Between 29 July and 7 August 2020, Cohort 1b enrolled around 25 adults aged 18-55 years at one site in Boston, USA. Ad26.COV2.S was a replication-incompetent adenovirus type 26 vector that expressed a prefusion-stabilized SARS-CoV-2 spike protein derived from the original Wuhan strain.

The immunoSEQ Assay was used to sequence TCRbeta CDR3 regions. After extraction, genomic DNA underwent amplification by bias-controlled multiplex PCR, followed by high-throughput sequencing. The authors processed their data as follows. To quantify the absolute abundance of every unique TCRbeta CDR3 region, sequences were collapsed and filtered. T cell fraction was estimated by normalizing TCRbeta template counts to usable DNA, with usable DNA measured through amplification of reference genes found in all nucleated cells. Repertoire TCRs were annotated as SARS-CoV-2-specific by exact matching of V gene, CDR3 amino acid sequence and J gene to a known reactive TCR set. The reference SARS-CoV-2 TCR set came from MIRA and was filtered for enrichment in COVID-19-positive ImmuneCODE repertoires, removing public or cross-reactive TCRs. Using the MIRA antigens, annotated TCRs were further analysed by specific ORF or by position within an ORF. Depth was the summed frequency of annotated unique rearrangements, while breadth was defined as annotated unique rearrangements over total unique productive rearrangements. Group comparisons of TCR breadth used two-sided Wilcoxon rank-sum tests. Not all clones reach the TCRdb copy of this immuneACCESS table, which keeps in-frame sequences only. Checked studies attribute under half of the gap to unresolved V genes and leave the rest unexplained. V and J calls and clone size are given by that table; D and trimming were obtained from the DNA. Present in this sample are hundreds of thousands of clones, roughly 90% of which were seen just once. The top ten clones comprise 6.4% of the sample.

The sequence joins TRBV3-1 (or the pseudogene TRBV3-2) to TRBJ2-7; no D segment can be confidently identified. Here the sequenced sample was peripheral blood, taken in a trial of Ad26.COV2.S vaccine versus placebo. This TCR derives from a person aged 18-65 years who received the Ad26.COV2.S COVID-19 vaccine or a placebo. The CDR3 protein sequence reads: CASSQWGYEQYF. The nucleotide sequence is TGTGCCAGCAGCCAATGGGGCTACGAGCAGTACTTC.